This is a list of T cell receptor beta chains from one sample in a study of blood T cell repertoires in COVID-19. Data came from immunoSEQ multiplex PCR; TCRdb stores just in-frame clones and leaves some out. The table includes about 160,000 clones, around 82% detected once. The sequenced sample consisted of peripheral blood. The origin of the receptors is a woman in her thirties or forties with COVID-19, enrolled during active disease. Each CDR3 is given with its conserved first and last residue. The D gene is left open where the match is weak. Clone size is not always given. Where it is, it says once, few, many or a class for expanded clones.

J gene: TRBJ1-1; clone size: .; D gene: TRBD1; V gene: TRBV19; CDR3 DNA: TGTGCCGCCCGACAGGGGTCAGGGAGGACTGAAGCTTTCTTT; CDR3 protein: CAARQGSGRTEAFF
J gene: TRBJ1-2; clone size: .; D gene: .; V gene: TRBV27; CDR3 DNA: TGTGCCAGCAGTTTTATCCCCACGGCTAACTATGGCTACACCTTC; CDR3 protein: CASSFIPTANYGYTF
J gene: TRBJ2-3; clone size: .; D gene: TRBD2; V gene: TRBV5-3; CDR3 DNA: TGTGCCAGAAGCCCCCCTTCCCCCGGGACTAGCGGGGGAGAATCAACAGATACGCAGTATTTT; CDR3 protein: CARSPPSPGTSGGESTDTQYF
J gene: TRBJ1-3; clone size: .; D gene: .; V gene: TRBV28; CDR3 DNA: TGTGCCAGCACCCGTGGAAACACCATATATTTT; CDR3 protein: CASTRGNTIYF
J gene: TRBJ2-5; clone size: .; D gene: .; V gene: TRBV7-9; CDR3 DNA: TGTGCCAGCAGCTTAGCGCGGGTGCAAGAGACCCAGTACTTC; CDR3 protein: CASSLARVQETQYF
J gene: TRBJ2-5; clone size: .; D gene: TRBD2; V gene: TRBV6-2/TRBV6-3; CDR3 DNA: TGTGCCAGCAGCCCCCTAATGGGAGGGAAAGAGACCCAGTACTTC; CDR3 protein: CASSPLMGGKETQYF
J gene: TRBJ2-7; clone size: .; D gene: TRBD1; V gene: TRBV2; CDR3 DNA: TGTGCCAGCATAGAGGGGGCCATGGTCTACGAGCAGTACTTC; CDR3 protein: CASIEGAMVYEQYF
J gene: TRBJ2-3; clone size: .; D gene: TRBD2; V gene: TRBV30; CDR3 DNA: TGTGCCTGGAGTGTCTGGCTAGCGGGGGGTGATACGCAGTATTTT; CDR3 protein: CAWSVWLAGGDTQYF
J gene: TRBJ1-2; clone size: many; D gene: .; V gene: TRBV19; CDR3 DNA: TGTGCCAGTAGTAATAACGGGGGCTACACCTTC; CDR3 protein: CASSNNGGYTF
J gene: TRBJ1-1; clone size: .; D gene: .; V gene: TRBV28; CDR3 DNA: TGTGCCAGCAGTTTTCCGGTGAACACTGAAGCTTTCTTT; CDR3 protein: CASSFPVNTEAFF
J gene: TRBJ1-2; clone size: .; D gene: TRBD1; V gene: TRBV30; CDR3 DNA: TGTGCCTGGAGTGTAACCAGGGGGAATGGCTACACCTTC; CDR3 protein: CAWSVTRGNGYTF